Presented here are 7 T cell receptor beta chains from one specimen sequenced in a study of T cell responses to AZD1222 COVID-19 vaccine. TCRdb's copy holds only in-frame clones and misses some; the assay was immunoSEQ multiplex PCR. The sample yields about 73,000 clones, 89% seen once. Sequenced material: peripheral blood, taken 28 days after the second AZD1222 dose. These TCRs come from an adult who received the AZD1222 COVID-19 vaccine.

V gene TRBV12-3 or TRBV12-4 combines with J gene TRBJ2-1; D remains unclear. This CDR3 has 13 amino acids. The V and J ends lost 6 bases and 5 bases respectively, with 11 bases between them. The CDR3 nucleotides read TGTGCCAGCAGCTTTCTTCTCCACAATGAGCAGTTCTTC. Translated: CASSFLLHNEQFF.

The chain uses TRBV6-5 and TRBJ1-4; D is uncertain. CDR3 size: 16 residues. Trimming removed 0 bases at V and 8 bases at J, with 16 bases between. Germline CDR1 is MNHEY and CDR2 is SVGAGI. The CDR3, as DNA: TGTGCCAGCAGTTACTCGTTCACCTTCATCCGGGAAAAACTGTTTTTT. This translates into CASSYSFTFIREKLFF.

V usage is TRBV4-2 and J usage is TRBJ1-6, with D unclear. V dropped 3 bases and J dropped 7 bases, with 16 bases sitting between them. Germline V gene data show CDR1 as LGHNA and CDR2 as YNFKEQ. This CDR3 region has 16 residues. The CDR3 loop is CASSHPRGGMNSPLHF. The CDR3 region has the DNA TGTGCCAGCAGCCACCCCCGCGGCGGCATGAATTCACCCCTCCACTTT.

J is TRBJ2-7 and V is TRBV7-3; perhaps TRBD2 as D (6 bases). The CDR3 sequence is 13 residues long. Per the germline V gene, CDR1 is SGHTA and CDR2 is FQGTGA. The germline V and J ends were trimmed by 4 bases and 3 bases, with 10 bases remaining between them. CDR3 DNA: TGTGCCAGCAGCTATAGGGAGGACTACGAGCAGTACTTC. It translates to CASSYREDYEQYF. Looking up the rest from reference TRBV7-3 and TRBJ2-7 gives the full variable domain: GAGVSQTPSNKVTEKGKYVELRCDPISGHTALYWYRQSLGQGPEFLIYFQGTGAADDSGLPNDRFFAVRPEGSVSTLKIQRTERGDSAVYLCASSYREDYEQYFGPGTRLTVT.

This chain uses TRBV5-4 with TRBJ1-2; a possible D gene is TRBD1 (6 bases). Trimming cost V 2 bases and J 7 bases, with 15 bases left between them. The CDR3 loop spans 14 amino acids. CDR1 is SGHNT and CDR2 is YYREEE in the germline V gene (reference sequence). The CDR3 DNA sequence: TGTGCCAGCAGCTTAACAGGGAGGTCAGGTGGCTACACCTTC. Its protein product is CASSLTGRSGGYTF.

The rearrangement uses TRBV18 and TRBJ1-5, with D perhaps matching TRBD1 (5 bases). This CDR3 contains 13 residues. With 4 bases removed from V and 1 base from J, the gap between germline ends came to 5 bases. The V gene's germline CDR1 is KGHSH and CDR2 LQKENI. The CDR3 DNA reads TGTGCCAGCTCACGGGACAGCAATCAGCCCCAGCATTTT. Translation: CASSRDSNQPQHF.

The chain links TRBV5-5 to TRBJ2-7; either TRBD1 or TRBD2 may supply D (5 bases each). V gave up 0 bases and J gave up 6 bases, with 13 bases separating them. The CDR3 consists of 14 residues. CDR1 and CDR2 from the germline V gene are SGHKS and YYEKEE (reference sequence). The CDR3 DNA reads TGTGCCAGCAGCTTGGCGGGGCTTTCAGGCGAGCAGTACTTC. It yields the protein CASSLAGLSGEQYF.